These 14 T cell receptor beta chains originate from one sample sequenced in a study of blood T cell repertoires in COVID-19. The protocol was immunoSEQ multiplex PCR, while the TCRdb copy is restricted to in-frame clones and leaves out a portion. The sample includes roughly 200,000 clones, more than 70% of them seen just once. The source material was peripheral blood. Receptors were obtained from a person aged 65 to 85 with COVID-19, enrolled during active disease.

CDR3 sequence reads: CASSLLPDNAGELFF. The CDR3 nucleotides are TGTGCCAGCAGCTTATTACCTGACAACGCCGGGGAGCTGTTTTTT. The chain recombines TRBV7-3 with TRBJ2-2, with D unresolved. The germline gives CDR1 SGHTA, CDR2 FQGTGA. With 2 bases removed from V and 6 bases from J, the gap between germline ends came to 13 bases. The CDR3 loop spans 15 amino acids.

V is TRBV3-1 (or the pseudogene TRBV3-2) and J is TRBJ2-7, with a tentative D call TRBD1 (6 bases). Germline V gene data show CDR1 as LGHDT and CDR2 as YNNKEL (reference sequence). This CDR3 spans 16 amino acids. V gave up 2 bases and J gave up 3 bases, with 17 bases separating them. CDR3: CASSQLTGMACYEQYF. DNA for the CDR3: TGTGCCAGCAGCCAACTTACAGGGATGGCATGCTACGAGCAGTACTTC.

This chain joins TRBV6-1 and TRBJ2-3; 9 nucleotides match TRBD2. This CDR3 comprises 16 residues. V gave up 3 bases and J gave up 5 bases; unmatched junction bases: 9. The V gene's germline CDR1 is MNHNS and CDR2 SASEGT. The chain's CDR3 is CASSEGGGAGRDTQYF. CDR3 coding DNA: TGTGCCAGCAGTGAGGGCGGGGGGGCCGGTAGAGATACGCAGTATTTT.

CDR3 bases: TGCAGTGCTAGTCTAGCCGGCACGGTCCGGACAGATACGCAGTATTTT. It translates to CSASLAGTVRTDTQYF. The V gene is TRBV20-1, the J gene TRBJ2-3, with D tentatively TRBD2 (5 bases). The CDR3 has 16 amino acids. Germline V gene sequence: CDR1 DFQATT, CDR2 SNEGSKA (reference sequence). The V gene lost 3 bases and the J gene lost 3 bases, with 19 bases spanning the gap.

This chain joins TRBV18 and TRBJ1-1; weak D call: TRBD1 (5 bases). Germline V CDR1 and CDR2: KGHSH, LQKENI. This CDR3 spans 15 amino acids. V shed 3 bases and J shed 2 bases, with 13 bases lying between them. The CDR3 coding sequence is TGTGCCAGCTCACCGGTTATTCAGGGTAACACTGAAGCTTTCTTT. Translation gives CASSPVIQGNTEAFF.

CDR3 DNA sequence: TGTGCCAGCATTCCTGGACAAGACTCTGGAAACACCATATATTTT. It is translated as CASIPGQDSGNTIYF. The chain has TRBV7-3 and TRBJ1-3; D may be TRBD1 (5 bases). The germline gives CDR1 SGHTA, CDR2 FQGTGA. Trimming took 7 bases from V and 0 from J, leaving 13 bases between them. CDR3 length equals 15 residues.

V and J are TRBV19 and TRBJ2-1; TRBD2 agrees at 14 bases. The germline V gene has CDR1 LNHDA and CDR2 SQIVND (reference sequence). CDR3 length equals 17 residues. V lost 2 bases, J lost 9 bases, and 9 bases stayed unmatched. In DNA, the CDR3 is TGTGCCAGTAGTATAAAAGGGACTAGCGGGAGAGGCAGTGAGCAGTTCTTC. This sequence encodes CASSIKGTSGRGSEQFF.

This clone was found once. In DNA, the CDR3 is TGTGCCAGCAGCACGGGCGTGACAGAGAACACTGAAGCTTTCTTT. Protein product: CASSTGVTENTEAFF. The chain carries TRBV5-4 and TRBJ1-1, with D possibly matching TRBD1 (5 bases). Germline loops: CDR1 SGHNT, CDR2 YYREEE (reference sequence). The CDR3 contains 15 residues. The V gene lost 4 bases and the J gene lost 1 base, with 14 bases spanning the gap.

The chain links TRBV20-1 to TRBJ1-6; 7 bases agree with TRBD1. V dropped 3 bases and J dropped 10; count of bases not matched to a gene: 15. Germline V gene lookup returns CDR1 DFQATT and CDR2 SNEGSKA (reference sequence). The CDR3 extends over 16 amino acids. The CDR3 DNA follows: TGCAGTGCTAGTAGGGACCCGGGACAGAAGGAATCACCCCTCCACTTT. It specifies CSASRDPGQKESPLHF.

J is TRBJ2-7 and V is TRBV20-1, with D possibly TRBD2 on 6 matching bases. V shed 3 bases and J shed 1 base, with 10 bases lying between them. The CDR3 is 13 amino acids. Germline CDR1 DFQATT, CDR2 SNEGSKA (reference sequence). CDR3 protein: CSASSGGSYEQYF. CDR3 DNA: TGCAGTGCTAGTAGCGGAGGGTCCTACGAGCAGTACTTC.

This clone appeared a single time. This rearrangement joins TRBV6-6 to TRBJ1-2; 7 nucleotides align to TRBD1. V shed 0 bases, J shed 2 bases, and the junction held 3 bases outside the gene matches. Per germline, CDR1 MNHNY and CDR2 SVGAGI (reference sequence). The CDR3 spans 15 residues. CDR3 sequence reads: CASSYSGDSNYGYTF. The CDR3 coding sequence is TGTGCCAGCAGTTACTCTGGGGACAGCAACTATGGCTACACCTTC.

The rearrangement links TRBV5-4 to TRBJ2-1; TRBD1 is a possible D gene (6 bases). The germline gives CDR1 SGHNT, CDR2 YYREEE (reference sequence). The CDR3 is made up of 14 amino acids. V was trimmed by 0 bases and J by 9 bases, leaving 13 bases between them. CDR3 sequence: CASSLESGALEQFF. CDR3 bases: TGTGCCAGCAGCTTGGAGTCAGGGGCACTTGAGCAGTTCTTC.

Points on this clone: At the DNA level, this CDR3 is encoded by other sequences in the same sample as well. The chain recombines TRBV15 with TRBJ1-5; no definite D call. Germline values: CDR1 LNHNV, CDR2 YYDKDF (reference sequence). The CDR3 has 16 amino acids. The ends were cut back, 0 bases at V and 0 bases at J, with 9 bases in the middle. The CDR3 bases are TGTGCCACCAGCAGAGATTTGCGGGCTAGCAATCAGCCCCAGCATTTT. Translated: CATSRDLRASNQPQHF.

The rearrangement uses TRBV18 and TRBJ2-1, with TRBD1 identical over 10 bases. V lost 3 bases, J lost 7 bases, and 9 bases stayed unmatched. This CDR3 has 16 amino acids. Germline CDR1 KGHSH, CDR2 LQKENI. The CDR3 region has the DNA TGTGCCAGCTCACCTAACCGGGACAGGGGAACGAATGAGCAGTTCTTC. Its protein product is CASSPNRDRGTNEQFF.